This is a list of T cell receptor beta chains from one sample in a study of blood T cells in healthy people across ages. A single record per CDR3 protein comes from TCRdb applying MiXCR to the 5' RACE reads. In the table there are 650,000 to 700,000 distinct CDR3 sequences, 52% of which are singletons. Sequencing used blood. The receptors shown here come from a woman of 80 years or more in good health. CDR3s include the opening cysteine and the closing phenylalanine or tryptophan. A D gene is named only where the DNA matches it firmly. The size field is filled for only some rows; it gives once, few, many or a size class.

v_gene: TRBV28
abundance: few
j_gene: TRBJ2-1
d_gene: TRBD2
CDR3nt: TGTGCCAGCAGTTTGCACCTAGCGGGCTCCTACAATGAGCAGTTCTTC
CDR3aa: CASSLHLAGSYNEQFF

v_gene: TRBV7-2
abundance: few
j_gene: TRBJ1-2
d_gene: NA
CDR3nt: TGTGCCAGCAGCTTGATTCGTACCCAGACCCCCTATGGCTACACCTTC
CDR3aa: CASSLIRTQTPYGYTF

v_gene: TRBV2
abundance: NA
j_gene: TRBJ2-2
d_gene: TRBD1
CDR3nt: TGTGCCAGCAAGGACAGGGAGAACACCGGGGAGCTGTTTTTT
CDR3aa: CASKDRENTGELFF

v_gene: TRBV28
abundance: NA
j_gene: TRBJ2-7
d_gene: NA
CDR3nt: TGTGCCAGCAGTTCACTGAAATCGGGACAAGTTTACTCCTACGAGCAGTACTTC
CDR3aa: CASSSLKSGQVYSYEQYF

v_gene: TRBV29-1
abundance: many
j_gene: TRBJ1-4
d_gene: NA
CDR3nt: TGCAGCGTTGAAGGGAGTGGGGATAATGAAAAACTGTTTTTT
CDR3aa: CSVEGSGDNEKLFF

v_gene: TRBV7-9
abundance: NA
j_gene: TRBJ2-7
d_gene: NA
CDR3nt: TGTGCCAGCAGCTCCCCCATGGGGGGAGAGCAGTACTTC
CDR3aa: CASSSPMGGEQYF

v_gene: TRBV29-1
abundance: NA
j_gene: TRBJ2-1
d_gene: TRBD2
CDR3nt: TGCAGCGTTGAGTCGGGAGGGCAGTTCTTC
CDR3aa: CSVESGGQFF

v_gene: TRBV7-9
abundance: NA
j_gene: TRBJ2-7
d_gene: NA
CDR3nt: TGTGCCAGCAGCGGACAACACACAGGGCGTAGACTCTACGAGCAGTACTTC
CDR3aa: CASSGQHTGRRLYEQYF

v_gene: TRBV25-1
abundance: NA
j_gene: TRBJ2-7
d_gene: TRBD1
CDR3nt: TGTGCCAGCAGTTTCCCCGGGACAGGGTCCCACGAGCAGTACTTC
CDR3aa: CASSFPGTGSHEQYF

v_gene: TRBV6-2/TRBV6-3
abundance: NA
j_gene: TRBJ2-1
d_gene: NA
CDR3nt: TGTGCCAGCAGCTTCAGGTCGGGGAACAATGAGCAGTTCTTC
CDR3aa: CASSFRSGNNEQFF

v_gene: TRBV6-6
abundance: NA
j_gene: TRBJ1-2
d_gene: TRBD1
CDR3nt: TGTGCCAGCAGCCCCCACGACAGGGGCCTCTATGGCTACACCTTC
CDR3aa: CASSPHDRGLYGYTF

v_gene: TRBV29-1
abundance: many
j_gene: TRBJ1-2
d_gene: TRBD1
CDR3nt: TGCAGCGCTTACAGGGGTAGCTACACCTTC
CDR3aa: CSAYRGSYTF

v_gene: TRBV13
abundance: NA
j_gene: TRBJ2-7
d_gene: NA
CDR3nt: TGTGCCAGCAGCTTACAATCCGGGGCTACTGCCTACGAGCAGTACTTC
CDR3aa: CASSLQSGATAYEQYF

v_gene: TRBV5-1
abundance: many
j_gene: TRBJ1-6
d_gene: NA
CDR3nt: TGCGCCAGCAGCTTGGAAGGGAGCAGCTCCTATAATTCACCCCTCCACTTT
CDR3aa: CASSLEGSSSYNSPLHF

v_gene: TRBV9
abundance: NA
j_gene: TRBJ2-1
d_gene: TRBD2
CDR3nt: TGTGCCAGCAGCGAAGAAGGGAGGGCAAATGGGCAGTTCTTC
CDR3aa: CASSEEGRANGQFF

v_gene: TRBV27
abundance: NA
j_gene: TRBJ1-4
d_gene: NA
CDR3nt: TGTGCCGGCAGGACCCGAAAGACAGGAGGGGAGGAAAAACTGTTTTTT
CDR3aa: CAGRTRKTGGEEKLFF

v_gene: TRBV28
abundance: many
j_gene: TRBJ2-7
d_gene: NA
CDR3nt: TGTGCCAGCAGTTTAATAGGGTTGGTCTACGACCAGTACTTC
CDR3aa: CASSLIGLVYDQYF